The clone carrying this T cell receptor beta chain was observed a few times. The sample originates from a study of cytotoxic CD8 clonotypes in ibrutinib-treated CLL. Assay used: immunoSEQ multiplex PCR; TCRdb lists only in-frame clones, some missing. The table lists some 81,000 clones, 70% to 80% of them singletons. Per germline, CDR1 SGHTA and CDR2 FQGNSA. The CDR3 length is 14 residues. Trimming removed 2 bases from V and 1 base from J, with 6 bases in between. The rearrangement joins TRBV7-2 to TRBJ1-5; tentative D call: TRBD1 (5 bases). The TCR sequence derives from a human donor with chronic lymphocytic leukemia. The sequenced sample was PBMCs, obtained after 12 months of ibrutinib treatment. The CDR3 spells CASSLQGSNQPQHF. CDR3 nucleotides: TGTGCCAGCAGCTTACAGGGAAGCAATCAGCCCCAGCATTTT.